Described below is a single T cell receptor (beta chain) sequence and its context. As yet, its antigen is unknown. The sample belongs to a study of cytomegalovirus exposure and HLA in healthy donors. Overall study: Earlier work reported 100 million to 130 million unique TCR beta sequences from approximately 180 million T cells.

The CDR3 extends over 15 amino acids. After removal of 5 bases from V and 5 bases from J, the junction contained 8 bases not matched to a gene. Germline CDR1 and CDR2: SGHTA and FQGNSA. The PCR made use of 60 Vbeta and 13 Jbeta primers. Generated by immunoSEQ multiplex PCR, the TCRdb table keeps only in-frame clones and is missing some. The repertoire holds 150,000 or so clones, with roughly 76% as singletons. Whole-study findings and limits: In a later analysis, HLA-associated beta chains showed higher expansion and lower generation probabilities than comparable chains.

Source material: PBMCs. The clonotype comes from a female donor in good health and CMV-seronegative. The chain joins TRBV7-2 to TRBJ2-5; 10 bases align to TRBD2. This chain's CDR3 is CASSRASGGGETQYF. In DNA, the CDR3 is TGTGCCAGCAGCAGGGCTAGCGGGGGTGGGGAGACCCAGTACTTC.